This T cell receptor (beta chain) stems from a study of blood T cells in healthy people across ages. The donors, aged roughly 6 to 95, were healthy Caucasians from Russia. The use of a sample-barcoded 5' primer and a J-beta primer mix characterized a second PCR of roughly 6 to 12 cycles. TCRdb re-called the 5' RACE reads through MiXCR, storing one row per CDR3 protein. The sample shows fewer than 900,000 distinct CDR3 sequences, about 42% of them seen only once. This clonotype was counted only a few times. Germline-derived CDR1 and CDR2 are SGHRS and YFSETQ. V was pared by 4 bases and J by 2 bases, with 16 bases between. This CDR3 spans 16 amino acids.

The V gene is TRBV5-1, the J gene TRBJ2-1; D might be TRBD2 (6 bases). Input material: blood. This clonotype was obtained from a woman aged 55-70 years in good health. The CDR3 nucleotides are TGCGCCAGCAGCCCAACCGGGACTGGCCCCTACAATGAGCAGTTCTTC. The encoded protein is CASSPTGTGPYNEQFF.